The 8 T cell receptor beta chains listed next were all sequenced from one sample in a study of blood T cell repertoires in COVID-19. Profiling relied on immunoSEQ multiplex PCR, and the TCRdb table lists in-frame clones only, not all of them. Altogether approximately 90,000 clones are present, about four fifths being singletons, with the ten largest covering 24%. Sequencing was performed on peripheral blood. The origin of the receptors is a human donor in a cohort sampled during active COVID-19.

This rearrangement joins TRBV5-1 to TRBJ2-2; D might be TRBD1 (5 bases). CDR1 and CDR2 (germline): SGHRS, YFSETQ. This CDR3 region has 16 residues. V was cut by 0 bases and J by 0 bases, with 9 bases left in between. The CDR3 here is CASSLVPGTNTGELFF. The CDR3 DNA sequence: TGCGCCAGCAGCTTGGTACCAGGGACGAACACCGGGGAGCTGTTTTTT.

The chain combines TRBV12-3 or TRBV12-4 with TRBJ1-1; a weak D match, TRBD1 (6 bases). Trimming stripped 8 bases from V and 5 bases from J, with 15 bases between. The CDR3 spans 13 residues. The CDR3 loop is CASRPGTTTEAFF. Here the CDR3 DNA reads TGTGCCAGCCGTCCCGGGACAACTACTGAAGCTTTCTTT.

The J gene is TRBJ2-5, the V gene TRBV5-1, with 10 positions matching TRBD1. Germline CDR1 SGHRS, CDR2 YFSETQ. V was clipped by 4 bases and J by 1 base; unmatched bases: 4. The CDR3 totals 15 residues. CDR3 nucleotide sequence: TGCGCCAGCAGCCCCCGGGACAGGGGCCAAGAGACCCAGTACTTC. Its translation is CASSPRDRGQETQYF.

CDR3 amino acids: CASSPRGLNYGYTF. Here the CDR3 DNA reads TGTGCCAGTAGTCCCCGGGGACTAAACTATGGCTACACCTTC. This chain links TRBV19 with TRBJ1-2; tentatively, D is TRBD1 (5 bases). V lost 5 bases to trimming and J lost 2 bases, with 12 bases between them. Germline assignment: CDR1 LNHDA and CDR2 SQIVND (reference sequence). The CDR3 covers 14 residues.

A remark on this clone: One end of the junction does not line up with germline, which may come from a read error. V usage is TRBV6-5 and J usage is TRBJ1-5, with a weak D call TRBD1 (6 bases). CDR1 and CDR2 from the germline V gene are MNHEY and SVGAGI. This CDR3 is 12 amino acids long. The CDR3 nucleotides read TGTGCCAGCAGTCCCTACGGGGGGCCCGCGGATTTT. It specifies CASSPYGGPADF.

This clone was seen a single time. V and J are TRBV19 and TRBJ2-7, with 7 positions matching TRBD1. CDR3 length: 15 amino acids. V lost 5 bases to trimming and J lost 3 bases; unmatched junction nucleotides: 10. Germline CDR1 and CDR2: LNHDA and SQIVND (reference sequence). The CDR3 is CASSYRPAGGYEQYF. In DNA form, the CDR3 reads TGTGCCAGTAGTTATCGACCCGCAGGGGGCTACGAGCAGTACTTC.

The CDR3 nucleotides read TGTGCCACCCGAGCGACTTCCTATAATTCACCCCTCCACTTT. Translated, it gives CATRATSYNSPLHF. This rearrangement joins TRBV6-6 to TRBJ1-6; D is undetermined. The CDR3 sequence is 14 residues long. Trimming removed 10 bases from V and 1 base from J, with 11 bases in between. Germline CDR1 and CDR2: MNHNY and SVGAGI (reference sequence).

This clone was recorded once. The chain couples TRBV3-1 (or the pseudogene TRBV3-2) to TRBJ2-7; possible D gene TRBD1, 6 bases. Germline V lookup: CDR1 LGHDT, CDR2 YNNKEL (reference sequence). This CDR3 contains 15 residues. The V and J ends lost 1 base and 9 bases respectively, with 19 bases between them. The CDR3 region has the DNA TGTGCCAGCAGCCAAGCGTTAGGGGGTACGACTGCGCAGTACTTC. It is translated as CASSQALGGTTAQYF.